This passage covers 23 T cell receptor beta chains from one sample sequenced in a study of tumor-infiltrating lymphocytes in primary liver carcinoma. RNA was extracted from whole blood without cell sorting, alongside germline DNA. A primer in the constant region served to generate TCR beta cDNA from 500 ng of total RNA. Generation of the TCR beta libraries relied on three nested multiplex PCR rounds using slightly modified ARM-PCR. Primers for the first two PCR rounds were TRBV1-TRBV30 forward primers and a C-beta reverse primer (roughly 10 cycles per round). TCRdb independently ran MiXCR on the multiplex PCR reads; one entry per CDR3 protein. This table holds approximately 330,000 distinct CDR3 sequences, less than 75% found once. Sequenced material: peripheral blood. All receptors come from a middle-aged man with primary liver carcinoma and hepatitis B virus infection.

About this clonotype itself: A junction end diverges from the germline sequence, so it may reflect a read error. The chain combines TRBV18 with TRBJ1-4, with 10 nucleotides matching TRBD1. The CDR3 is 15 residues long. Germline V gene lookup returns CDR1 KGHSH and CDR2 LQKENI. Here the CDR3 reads CASSPLGQGLEKLVF. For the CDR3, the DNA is TGTGCCAGCTCACCACTGGGACAGGGGTTGGAAAAACTGGTTTTT. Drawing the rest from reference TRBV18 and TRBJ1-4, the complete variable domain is NAGVMQNPRHLVRRRGQEARLRCSPMKGHSHVYWYRQLPEEGLKFMVYLQKENIIDESGMPKERFSAEFPKEGPSILRIQQVVRGDSAAYFCASSPLGQGLEKLVFGSGTQLSVL.

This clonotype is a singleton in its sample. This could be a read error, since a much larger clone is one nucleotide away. CDR3 DNA: TGTGCCAGCAGTTTTCCAGCAGATACTAGCACAGATATGCAGTATTTT. The encoded protein is CASSFPADTSTDMQYF. The chain employs TRBV12-3 or TRBV12-4 and TRBJ2-3; a weak D match, TRBD2 (6 bases). The CDR3 loop spans 16 amino acids.

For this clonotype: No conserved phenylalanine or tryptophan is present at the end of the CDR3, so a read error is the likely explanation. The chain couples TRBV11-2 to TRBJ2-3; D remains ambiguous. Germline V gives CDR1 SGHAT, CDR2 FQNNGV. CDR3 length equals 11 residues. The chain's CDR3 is CAISGTDTQYL. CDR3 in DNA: TGTGCCATCAGCGGCACAGATACGCAGTATCTT.

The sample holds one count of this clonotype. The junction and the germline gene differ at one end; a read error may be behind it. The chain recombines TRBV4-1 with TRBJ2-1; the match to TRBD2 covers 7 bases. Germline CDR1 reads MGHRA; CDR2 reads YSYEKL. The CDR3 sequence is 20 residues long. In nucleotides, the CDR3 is TGCGCCAGCAGCCCCGACCCGGGACTAACGGGAGAGTTTGGGCACAATGGGCAGTTCTTC. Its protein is CASSPDPGLTGEFGHNGQFF.

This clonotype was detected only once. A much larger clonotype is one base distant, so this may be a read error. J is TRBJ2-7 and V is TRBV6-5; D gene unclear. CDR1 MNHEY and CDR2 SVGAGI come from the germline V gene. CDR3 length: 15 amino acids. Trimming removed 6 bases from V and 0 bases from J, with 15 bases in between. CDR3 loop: CASRRRWSHSYEQYF. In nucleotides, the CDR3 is TGTGCCAGCAGGCGCAGATGGAGTCACTCCTACGAGCAGTACTTC.

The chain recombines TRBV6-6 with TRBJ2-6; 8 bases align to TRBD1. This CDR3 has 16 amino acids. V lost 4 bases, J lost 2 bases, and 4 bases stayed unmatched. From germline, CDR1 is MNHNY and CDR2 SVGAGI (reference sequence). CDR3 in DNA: TGTGCCAGCAGTTGCCCACAGGGGGCTGGGGCCAACGTCCTGACTTTC. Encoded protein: CASSCPQGAGANVLTF.

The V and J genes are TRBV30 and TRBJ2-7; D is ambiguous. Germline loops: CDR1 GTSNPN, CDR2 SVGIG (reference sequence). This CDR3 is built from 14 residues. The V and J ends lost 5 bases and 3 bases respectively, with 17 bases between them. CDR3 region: CAWCYSWTIYEQYF. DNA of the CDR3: TGTGCCTGGTGTTACTCCTGGACGATCTACGAGCAGTACTTC.

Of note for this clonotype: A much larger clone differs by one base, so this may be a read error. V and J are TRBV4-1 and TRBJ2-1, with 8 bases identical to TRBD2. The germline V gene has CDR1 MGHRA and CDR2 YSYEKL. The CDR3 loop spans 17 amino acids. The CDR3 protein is CASSPGVAGSAYNEQLF. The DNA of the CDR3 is TGCGCCAGCAGCCCCGGGGTAGCGGGATCCGCCTACAATGAGCAGCTCTTC.

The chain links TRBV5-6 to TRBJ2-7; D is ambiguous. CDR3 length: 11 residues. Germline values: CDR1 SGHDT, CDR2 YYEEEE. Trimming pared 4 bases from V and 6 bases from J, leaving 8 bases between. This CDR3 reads CASSILGEQYF. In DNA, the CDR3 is TGTGCCAGCAGCATATTGGGCGAGCAGTACTTC.

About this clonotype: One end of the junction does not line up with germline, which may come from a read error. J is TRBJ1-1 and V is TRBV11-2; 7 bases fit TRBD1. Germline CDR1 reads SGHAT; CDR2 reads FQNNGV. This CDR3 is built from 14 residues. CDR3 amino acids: CVSSSTGVNTEAFF. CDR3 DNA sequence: TGTGTCAGCAGCTCTACAGGGGTGAACACTGAAGCCTTCTTT.

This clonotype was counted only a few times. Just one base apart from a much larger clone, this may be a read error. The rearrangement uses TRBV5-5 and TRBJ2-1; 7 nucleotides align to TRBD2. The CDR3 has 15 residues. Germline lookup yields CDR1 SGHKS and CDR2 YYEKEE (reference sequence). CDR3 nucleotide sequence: TGTGCCAGCAACTTGAGGTTACGCGGGGGCAATGAGCAGTTCTTC. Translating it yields CASNLRLRGGNEQFF.

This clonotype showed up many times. CDR3 region: CASSYTGTSGRSATQYF. CDR3 in DNA: TGTGCCAGCAGTTACACCGGGACTAGCGGGAGATCTGCGACCCAGTACTTC. The rearrangement joins TRBV6-6 to TRBJ2-5; 14 bases are a match to TRBD2. The CDR3 length is 17 residues. Germline-derived CDR1 and CDR2 are MNHNY and SVGAGI (reference sequence). Trimming at V came to 2 bases and at J to 7 bases, leaving 9 bases not matched to a gene.

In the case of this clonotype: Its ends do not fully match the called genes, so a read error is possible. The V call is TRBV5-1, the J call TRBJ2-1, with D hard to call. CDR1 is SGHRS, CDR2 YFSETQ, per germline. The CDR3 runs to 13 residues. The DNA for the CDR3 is TGCGCCAGCAGCCACGCGTCCAACAATGAGCACTTCTTC. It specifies CASSHASNNEHFF.

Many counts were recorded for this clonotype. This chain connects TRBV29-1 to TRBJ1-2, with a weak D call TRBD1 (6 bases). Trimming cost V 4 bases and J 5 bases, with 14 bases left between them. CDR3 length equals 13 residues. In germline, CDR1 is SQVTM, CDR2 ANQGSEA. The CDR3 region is CSVGGGSLYGYTF. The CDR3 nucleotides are TGCAGCGTTGGTGGGGGCAGCCTATATGGCTACACCTTC.

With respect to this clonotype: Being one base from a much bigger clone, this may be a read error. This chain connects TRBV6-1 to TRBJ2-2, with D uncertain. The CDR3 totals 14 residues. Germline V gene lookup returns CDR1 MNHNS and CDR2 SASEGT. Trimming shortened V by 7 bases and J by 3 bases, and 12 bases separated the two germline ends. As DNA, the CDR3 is TGTGCCAGCAAGCCAGTAGGAGACACCGGGGAGCTGTTTTTT. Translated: CASKPVGDTGELFF.

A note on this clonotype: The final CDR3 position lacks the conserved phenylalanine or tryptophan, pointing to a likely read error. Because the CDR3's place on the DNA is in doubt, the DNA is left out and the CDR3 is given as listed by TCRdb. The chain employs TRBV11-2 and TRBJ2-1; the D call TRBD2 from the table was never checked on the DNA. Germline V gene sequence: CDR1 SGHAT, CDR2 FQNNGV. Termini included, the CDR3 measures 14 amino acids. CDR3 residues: CASSLGGLVGVILS.

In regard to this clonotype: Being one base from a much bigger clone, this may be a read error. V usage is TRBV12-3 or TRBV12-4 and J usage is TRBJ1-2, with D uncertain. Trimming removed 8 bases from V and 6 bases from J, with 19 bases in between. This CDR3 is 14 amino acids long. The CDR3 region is CASDSRQAPHGYTF. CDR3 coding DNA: TGTGCCAGCGACTCACGTCAGGCACCCCATGGCTACACCTTC.

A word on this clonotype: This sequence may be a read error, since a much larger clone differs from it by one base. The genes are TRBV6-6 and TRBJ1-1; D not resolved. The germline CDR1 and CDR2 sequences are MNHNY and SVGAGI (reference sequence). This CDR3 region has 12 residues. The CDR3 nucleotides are TGTGCCAGCAGTTACTCGGGGAGTGAAACTTTCTTT. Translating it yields CASSYSGSETFF.

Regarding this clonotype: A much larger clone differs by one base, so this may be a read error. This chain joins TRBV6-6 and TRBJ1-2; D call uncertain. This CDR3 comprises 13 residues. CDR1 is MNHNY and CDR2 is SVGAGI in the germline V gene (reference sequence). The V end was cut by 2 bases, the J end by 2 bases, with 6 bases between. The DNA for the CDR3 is TGTGCCAGCAGTTACAGGTCGAACTATGGCTACACCTTC. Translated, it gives CASSYRSNYGYTF.

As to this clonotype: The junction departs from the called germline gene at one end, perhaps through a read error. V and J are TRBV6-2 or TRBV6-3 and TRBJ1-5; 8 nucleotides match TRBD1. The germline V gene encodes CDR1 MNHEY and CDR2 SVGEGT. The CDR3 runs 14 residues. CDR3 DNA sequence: TGTGCCAGCAGCCCTGGGACAGGCCCAAGGCCCAAGCATTTT. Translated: CASSPGTGPRPKHF.

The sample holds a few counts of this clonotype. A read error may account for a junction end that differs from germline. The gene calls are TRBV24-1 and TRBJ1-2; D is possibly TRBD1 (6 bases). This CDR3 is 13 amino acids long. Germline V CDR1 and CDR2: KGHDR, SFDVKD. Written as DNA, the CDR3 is TGTGCCACCCGACAGGACACTAAGTATGGCTACACCTTC. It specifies CATRQDTKYGYTF.

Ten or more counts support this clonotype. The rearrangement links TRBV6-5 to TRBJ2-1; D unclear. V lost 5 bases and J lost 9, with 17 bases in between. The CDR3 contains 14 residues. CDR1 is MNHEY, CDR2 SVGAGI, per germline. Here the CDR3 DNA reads TGTGCCAGCAGTCCTCCCGGCCCGAAACTTGAGCAGTTCTTC. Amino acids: CASSPPGPKLEQFF.

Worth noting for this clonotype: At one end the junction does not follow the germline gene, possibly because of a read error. The CDR3 is CASSLEVSNTGELLF. Here the CDR3 DNA reads TGCGCCAGCAGCTTGGAGGTTTCGAACACCGGGGAGCTGTTGTTT. The chain joins TRBV5-1 to TRBJ2-2; maybe TRBD2 (5 bases). Germline V gene lookup returns CDR1 SGHRS and CDR2 YFSETQ. The CDR3 has 15 amino acids.